These 30 T cell receptor beta chains were sequenced from one sample in a study of somatic mutations in cytotoxic T cells in rheumatoid arthritis. TCRdb's table, derived via immunoSEQ multiplex PCR, lists solely in-frame clones and lacks some. The sample gives roughly 13,000 clones, under 80% of which show up once; roughly 15% is in the top ten. The material sequenced was CD8+ T cells sorted from blood. Receptors originate from an adult with rheumatoid arthritis.

This clone showed up just a few times. The chain is built from TRBV21-1 and TRBJ2-7. TRBV21-1 is noted as a pseudogene. This CDR3 contains 14 residues. The CDR3 nucleotides read TGTGCCAGCAGCAAAAGGGGAGAGACCTACGAGCAGTACGTC. It specifies CASSKRGETYEQYV.

Relative to its sample, this clone is large (0.1 to 1%). The genes are TRBV13 and TRBJ2-1; 9 positions agree with TRBD2. V was clipped by 7 bases and J by 5 bases; unmatched bases: 3. The CDR3 extends over 13 amino acids. Germline assignment: CDR1 PRHDT and CDR2 FYEKMQ (reference sequence). The DNA of the CDR3 is TGTGCCAGCAACCAGCGGGGGGACAATGAGCAGTTCTTC. Translated: CASNQRGDNEQFF.

The chain combines TRBV12-5 with TRBJ1-5; D ambiguous. Germline lookup yields CDR1 LGHNT and CDR2 FRNRAP. The CDR3 has 12 residues. V was shortened by 6 bases and J by 8 bases, with 11 bases between the two germline ends. DNA for the CDR3: TGTGCTAGTGGGAACCCAGGCGAGCCCCAGCATTTT. It yields the protein CASGNPGEPQHF.

The chain is built from TRBV27 and TRBJ2-7; D is unclear. Trimming took off 8 bases at V and 12 bases at J, with 14 bases between the two ends. Germline V gives CDR1 MNHEY, CDR2 SMNVEV (reference sequence). The CDR3 runs 10 residues. The CDR3: CASLGPELYF. The DNA of the CDR3 is TGTGCCAGCCTTGGACCCGAACTGTACTTC.

The chain is built from TRBV6-1 and TRBJ2-7, with D tentatively TRBD1 (6 bases). This CDR3 has 13 amino acids. Looked up from germline, CDR1 is MNHNS and CDR2 is SASEGT. Trimming cost V 10 bases and J 5 bases, with 18 bases left between them. The CDR3 DNA follows: TGTGCCACTAACCGGGACACTTTTAACGAGCAGTACGTC. It specifies CATNRDTFNEQYV.

This chain uses TRBV15 with TRBJ1-5, with 7 nucleotides matching TRBD1. CDR1 LNHNV and CDR2 YYDKDF come from the germline V gene (reference sequence). Trimming took 3 bases from V and 3 from J; bases not matched to a gene: 5. The CDR3 runs 15 residues. CDR3 amino acids: CATSSQGGLNQPQHF. Here the CDR3 DNA reads TGTGCCACCAGCAGCCAGGGGGGGCTCAATCAGCCCCAGCATTTT.

The rearrangement uses TRBV27 and TRBJ2-3; D remains ambiguous. CDR3 length: 14 residues. CDR1 is MNHEY and CDR2 is SMNVEV in the germline V gene (reference sequence). Trimming pared 0 bases from V and 0 bases from J, leaving 4 bases between. The CDR3 is CASSLSGSTDTQYF. DNA for the CDR3: TGTGCCAGCAGTTTATCCGGCAGCACAGATACGCAGTATTTT.

This sequence joins TRBV7-9 and TRBJ1-1, with 9 bases aligning to TRBD1. Looked up from germline, CDR1 is SEHNR and CDR2 is FQNEAQ (reference sequence). The junction had 5 bases not matched to a gene; V was cut back by 5 bases and J by 7 bases. The CDR3 runs to 13 residues. CDR3 region: CASSNTGGFEAFF. The CDR3 nucleotides are TGTGCCAGCAGCAATACAGGGGGCTTTGAAGCTTTCTTT.

V gene TRBV2 combines with J gene TRBJ1-2, with 7 bases identical to TRBD1. The CDR3 has 12 residues. Unmatched junction bases numbered 3, after V lost 7 bases and J lost 4 bases. Germline-derived CDR1 and CDR2 are SNHLY and FYNNEI. The CDR3: CASTGTAYGYTF. CDR3 bases: TGTGCCAGCACCGGGACAGCCTATGGCTACACCTTC. Drawing the rest from reference TRBV2 and TRBJ1-2, the complete variable domain is EPEVTQTPSHQVTQMGQEVILRCVPISNHLYFYWYRQILGQKVEFLVSFYNNEISEKSEIFDDQFSVERPDGSNFTLKIRSTKLEDSAMYFCASTGTAYGYTFGSGTRLTVV.

CDR3 coding DNA: TGTGCCAGCAGTTCATATCTATACAGGGGCCATGGCTACACCTTC. It codes for CASSSYLYRGHGYTF. This sequence joins TRBV28 and TRBJ1-2; 7 bases are shared with TRBD1. CDR1 is MDHEN and CDR2 is SYDVKM in the germline V gene. This CDR3 comprises 15 residues. V dropped 4 bases and J dropped 6; count of bases not matched to a gene: 11.

The chain carries TRBV6-5 and TRBJ1-2; D ambiguous. CDR3 length equals 13 residues. V was pared by 3 bases and J by 4 bases, with 9 bases between. Germline-derived CDR1 and CDR2 are MNHEY and SVGAGI. DNA for the CDR3: TGTGCCAGCAGTTATTCGCTAGTCTATGGCTACACCTTC. It yields the protein CASSYSLVYGYTF.

This clone was seen a few times. The V call is TRBV2, the J call TRBJ2-1; 12 positions match TRBD1. The CDR3 sequence is 14 residues long. From germline, CDR1 is SNHLY and CDR2 FYNNEI. V was clipped by 7 bases and J by 8 bases; unmatched bases: 6. CDR3 sequence (DNA): TGTGCCAGCATCGGGGGACAGGGGGCCTATGAGCAGTTCTTC. Translating it yields CASIGGQGAYEQFF.

The chain joins TRBV7-6 to TRBJ1-4; D not resolved. Germline lookup yields CDR1 SGHVS and CDR2 FNYEAQ. Trimming removed 4 bases from V and 2 bases from J, with 11 bases in between. The CDR3 has 15 amino acids. As DNA, the CDR3 is TGTGCCAGCAGCTCAGGCATCGGGACTAATGAAAAACTGTTTTTT. Translating it yields CASSSGIGTNEKLFF.

This clone came up once. This chain connects TRBV6-5 to TRBJ1-5; no clear D. The CDR3 contains 13 residues. V shed 0 bases and J shed 6 bases, with 6 bases lying between them. Germline V CDR1 and CDR2: MNHEY, SVGAGI. The CDR3 spells CASSYSLSQPQHF. The CDR3 region has the DNA TGTGCCAGCAGTTACTCACTGAGTCAGCCCCAGCATTTT.

The chain joins TRBV6-1 to TRBJ2-3; tentatively, D is TRBD2 (7 bases). V was shortened by 4 bases and J by 5 bases, with 16 bases between the two germline ends. The CDR3 sequence is 15 residues long. Germline CDR1 MNHNS, CDR2 SASEGT. The chain's CDR3 is CASSGLPGGQDTQYF. The DNA for the CDR3 is TGTGCCAGCAGTGGCCTTCCCGGGGGGCAAGATACGCAGTATTTT.

This clone was detected a few times. J is TRBJ2-7 and V is TRBV5-6, with 7 positions matching TRBD1. Trimming cost V 1 base and J 4 bases; bases outside gene matches: 5. Germline CDR1 and CDR2: SGHDT and YYEEEE. This CDR3 contains 14 residues. The DNA of the CDR3 is TGTGCCAGCAGCTTGCGGGACAGACTATACGAGCAGTACTTC. Its protein product is CASSLRDRLYEQYF.

J is TRBJ2-1 and V is TRBV28; TRBD2 might be the D (7 bases). Trimming left V 1 base short and J 16 bases short, with 14 bases between. This CDR3 has 12 amino acids. Per germline, CDR1 MDHEN and CDR2 SYDVKM. The CDR3 DNA follows: TGTGCCAGCAGTTTATATTTGCGGGGGACATTCTTC. This translates into CASSLYLRGTFF.

The gene calls are TRBV6-5 and TRBJ2-1; the match to TRBD1 covers 8 bases. The CDR3 runs to 13 residues. Germline V gene sequence: CDR1 MNHEY, CDR2 SVGAGI. Trimming took 8 bases from V and 7 from J; bases not matched to a gene: 7. CDR3 coding DNA: TGTGCCAGCCTCTCTACAGGGGGGAATGAGCAGTTCTTC. Translated: CASLSTGGNEQFF.

This chain uses TRBV7-6 with TRBJ2-2, with TRBD2 matching 8 bases. The CDR3 extends over 17 amino acids. From germline, CDR1 is SGHVS and CDR2 FNYEAQ. Trimming cost V 3 bases and J 3 bases; bases outside gene matches: 9. The CDR3 coding sequence is TGTGCCAGCAGCTTCCTCGCGGGGGGAGGAGACACCGGGGAGCTGTTTTTT. This translates into CASSFLAGGGDTGELFF.

The chain employs TRBV4-1 and TRBJ1-6, with D possibly being TRBD1 (5 bases). Germline CDR1 reads MGHRA; CDR2 reads YSYEKL. The ends were cut back, 5 bases at V and 10 bases at J, with 9 bases in the middle. CDR3 length: 12 residues. The CDR3 sequence: CASSSGFSPLHF. The CDR3, as DNA: TGCGCCAGCAGCTCAGGGTTCTCACCCCTCCACTTT.

The chain couples TRBV28 to TRBJ1-5; D ambiguous. There are 15 residues in the CDR3. The V gene lost 5 bases and the J gene lost 1 base, with 12 bases spanning the gap. Per the germline V gene, CDR1 is MDHEN and CDR2 is SYDVKM. The CDR3 sequence: CASSQHGVSNQPQHF. In DNA, the CDR3 is TGTGCCAGCAGTCAGCACGGGGTGAGCAATCAGCCCCAGCATTTT.

This clone showed up just once. The CDR3 sequence is CASSSRTGEETQYF. CDR3 sequence (DNA): TGTGCCAGCAGCTCCCGGACAGGAGAAGAGACCCAGTACTTC. The chain uses TRBV7-9 and TRBJ2-5; 7 bases map to TRBD1. The CDR3 spans 14 residues. Germline CDR1 reads SEHNR; CDR2 reads FQNEAQ (reference sequence). J was trimmed by 3 bases and V by 4 bases; bases with no gene match: 5.

This chain links TRBV27 with TRBJ1-2; no definite D call. CDR3 length: 12 residues. Germline-derived CDR1 and CDR2 are MNHEY and SMNVEV (reference sequence). The V end was cut by 0 bases, the J end by 6 bases, with 5 bases between. CDR3 sequence reads: CASSLSGNGYTF. The CDR3 coding sequence is TGTGCCAGCAGTTTATCGGGGAATGGCTACACCTTC.

The CDR3 region has the DNA TGTGCCAGCAGCTTATTGGGGCACGAGCAGTACGTC. Protein sequence: CASSLLGHEQYV. The V gene is TRBV7-9, the J gene TRBJ2-7; tentatively, D is TRBD1 (5 bases). Germline values: CDR1 SEHNR, CDR2 FQNEAQ (reference sequence). V was clipped by 2 bases and J by 5 bases, with 7 bases between them. The CDR3 length is 12 residues.

The chain has TRBV13 and TRBJ2-1; 10 bases fit TRBD2. The length of the CDR3 is 16 residues. Germline trimming cut 6 bases from V and 6 bases from J; bases unmatched to any gene: 11. The germline gives CDR1 PRHDT, CDR2 FYEKMQ (reference sequence). CDR3 nucleotide sequence: TGTGCCAGCAGACTCGCGGGACTAGCGTTGGCCAATGAGCAGTTCTTC. Amino acids: CASRLAGLALANEQFF.

The CDR3 protein is CASSCPRWRTGELFF. The CDR3 nucleotides read TGTGCCAGCAGCTGTCCGCGCTGGCGCACCGGGGAGCTGTTTTTT. The chain is built from TRBV12-1 and TRBJ2-2. TRBV12-1 is designated a pseudogene. This CDR3 contains 15 residues.

CDR3 in amino acids: CASSFHPDISANYGYTF. The CDR3 DNA sequence: TGTGCCAGCAGCTTTCACCCGGACATTTCAGCTAACTATGGCTACACCTTC. The chain recombines TRBV11-2 with TRBJ1-2; D is possibly TRBD1 (5 bases). V was shortened by 3 bases and J by 0 bases, with 17 bases between the two germline ends. The CDR3 sequence is 17 residues long. Germline V CDR1 and CDR2: SGHAT, FQNNGV.

The chain recombines TRBV9 with TRBJ1-2; the match to TRBD1 covers 7 bases. Trimming removed 5 bases from V and 4 bases from J; junction bases left unmatched: 5. Germline CDR1 SGDLS, CDR2 YYNGEE. The CDR3 contains 13 residues. The CDR3 reads CASRTGAGYGYTF. DNA of the CDR3: TGTGCCAGCAGAACAGGGGCGGGCTATGGCTACACCTTC.

The chain couples TRBV10-3 to TRBJ2-6; D unresolved. Trimming shortened V by 3 bases and J by 2 bases, and 20 bases separated the two germline ends. CDR3 length: 19 amino acids. CDR1 and CDR2 (germline): ENHRY, SYGVKD. The chain's CDR3 is CAISEGRRAEKPGANVLTF. The CDR3 bases are TGTGCCATCAGTGAAGGTCGTAGGGCAGAAAAACCTGGGGCCAACGTCCTGACTTTC.

The chain has TRBV7-8 and TRBJ2-1; weak D call: TRBD1 (6 bases). V gave up 6 bases and J gave up 1 base, with 13 bases separating them. The V gene's germline CDR1 is SGHVS and CDR2 FQNEAQ. This CDR3 spans 15 amino acids. In DNA, the CDR3 is TGTGCCAGCAGTTCGAACCAGGGGTCCTACAATGAGCAGTTCTTC. Translating gives CASSSNQGSYNEQFF.